This TCR beta chain was captured in a study of Ad26.COV2.S vaccination and SARS-CoV-2 variants. Study-wide points: Non-spike TCR breadth was similar in vaccine and placebo recipients. Those who received the vaccine showed greater spike-specific TCR breadth than those given placebo. Reports say spike-specific CD8+ and CD4+ T cell responses covered substantial breadth after vaccination.

Measured with immunoSEQ multiplex PCR; TCRdb has only the in-frame clones, and not every one. The data hold 150,000 to 200,000 clones, with around 88% observed a single time. The ends lost 8 bases at V and 2 bases at J; junction bases unmatched: 17. CDR1 and CDR2 from the germline V gene are MRHNA and SNTAGT. The CDR3 contains 19 residues. This clone has just one count. Its cognate antigen is unknown. The chain is built from TRBV6-4 and TRBJ1-6, with 8 positions matching TRBD1. The sequenced sample was peripheral blood, obtained after recovery from COVID-19. This receptor was identified in a human donor who had recovered from COVID-19. The CDR3 bases are TGTGCCAGCCCCCCGGGGGACAGGACGTTATGCACCTATAATTCACCCCTCCACTTT. Protein: CASPPGDRTLCTYNSPLHF.